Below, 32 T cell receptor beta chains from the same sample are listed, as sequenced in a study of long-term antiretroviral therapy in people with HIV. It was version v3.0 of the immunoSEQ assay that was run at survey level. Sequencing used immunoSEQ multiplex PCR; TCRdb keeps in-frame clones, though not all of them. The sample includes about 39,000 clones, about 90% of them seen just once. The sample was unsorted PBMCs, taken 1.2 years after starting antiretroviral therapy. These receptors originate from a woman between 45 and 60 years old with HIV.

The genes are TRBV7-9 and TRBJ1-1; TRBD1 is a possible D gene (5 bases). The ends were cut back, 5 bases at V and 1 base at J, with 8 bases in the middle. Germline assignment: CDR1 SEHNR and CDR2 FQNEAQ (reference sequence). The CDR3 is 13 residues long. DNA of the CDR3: TGTGCCAGCAGCACGACAGAGAACACTGAAGCTTTCTTT. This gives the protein CASSTTENTEAFF.

In nucleotides, the CDR3 is TGTGCCAGCAGTTTGTATAGGGCTCAGTCCTACGAGCAGTACTTC. It is translated as CASSLYRAQSYEQYF. This chain connects TRBV27 to TRBJ2-7; D is undetermined. V was cut by 3 bases and J by 1 base, with 13 bases left in between. The CDR3 runs 15 residues. The germline V gene has CDR1 MNHEY and CDR2 SMNVEV (reference sequence).

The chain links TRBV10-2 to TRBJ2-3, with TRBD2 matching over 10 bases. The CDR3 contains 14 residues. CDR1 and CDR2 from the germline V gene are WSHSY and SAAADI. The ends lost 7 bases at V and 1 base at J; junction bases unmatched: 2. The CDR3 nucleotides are TGCGCCAGCACCGGACTAGCGGGCACAGATACGCAGTATTTT. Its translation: CASTGLAGTDTQYF.

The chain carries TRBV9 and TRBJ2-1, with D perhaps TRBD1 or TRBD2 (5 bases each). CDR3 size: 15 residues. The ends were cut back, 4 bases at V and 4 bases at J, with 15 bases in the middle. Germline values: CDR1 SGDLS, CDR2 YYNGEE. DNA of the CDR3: TGTGCCAGCAGCCCCAGTAGTGGGACGTACAATGAGCAGTTCTTC. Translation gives CASSPSSGTYNEQFF.

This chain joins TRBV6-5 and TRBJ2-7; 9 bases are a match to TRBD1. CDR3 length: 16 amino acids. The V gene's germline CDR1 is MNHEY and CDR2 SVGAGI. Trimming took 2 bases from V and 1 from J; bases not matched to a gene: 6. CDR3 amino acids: CASSYPSGTGSYEQYF. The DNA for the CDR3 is TGTGCCAGCAGTTACCCCTCCGGGACAGGGTCCTACGAGCAGTACTTC.

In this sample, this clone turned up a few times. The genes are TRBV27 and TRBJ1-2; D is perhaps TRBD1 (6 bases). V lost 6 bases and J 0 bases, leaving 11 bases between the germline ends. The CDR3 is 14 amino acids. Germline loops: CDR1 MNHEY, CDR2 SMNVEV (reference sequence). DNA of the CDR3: TGTGCCAGCAGCCTACAGGGCGCTAACTATGGCTACACCTTC. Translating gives CASSLQGANYGYTF.

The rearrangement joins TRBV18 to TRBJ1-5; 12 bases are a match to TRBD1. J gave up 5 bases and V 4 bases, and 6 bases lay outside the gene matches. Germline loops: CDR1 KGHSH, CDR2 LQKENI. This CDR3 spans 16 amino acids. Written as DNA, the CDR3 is TGTGCCAGCTCACAGCTCGGGACAGGGGGCCATCAGCCCCAGCATTTT. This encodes CASSQLGTGGHQPQHF.

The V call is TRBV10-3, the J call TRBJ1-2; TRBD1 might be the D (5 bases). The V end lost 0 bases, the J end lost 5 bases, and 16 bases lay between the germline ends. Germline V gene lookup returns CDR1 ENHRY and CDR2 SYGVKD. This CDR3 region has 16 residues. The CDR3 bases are TGTGCCATCAGTGAGTCGAAGTCAGGGCTTGGGTATGGCTACACCTTC. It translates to CAISESKSGLGYGYTF.

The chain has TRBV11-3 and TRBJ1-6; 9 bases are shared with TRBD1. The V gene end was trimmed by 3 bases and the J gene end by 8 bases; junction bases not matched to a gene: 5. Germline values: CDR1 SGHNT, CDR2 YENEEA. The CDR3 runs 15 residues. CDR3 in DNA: TGTGCCAGCAGCTTTGACGGGACAGGGCATTCACCCCTCCACTTT. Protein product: CASSFDGTGHSPLHF.

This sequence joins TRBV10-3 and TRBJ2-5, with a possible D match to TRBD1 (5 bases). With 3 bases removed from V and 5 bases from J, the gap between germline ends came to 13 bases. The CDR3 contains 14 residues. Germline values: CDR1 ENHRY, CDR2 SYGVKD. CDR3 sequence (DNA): TGTGCCATCAGTGATGGTGGGGCTAGGGAGACCCAGTACTTC. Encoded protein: CAISDGGARETQYF.

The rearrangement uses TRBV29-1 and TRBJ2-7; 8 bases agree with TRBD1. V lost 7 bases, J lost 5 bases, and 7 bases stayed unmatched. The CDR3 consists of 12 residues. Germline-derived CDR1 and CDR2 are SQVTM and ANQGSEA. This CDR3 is CSAGGNTDEQYF. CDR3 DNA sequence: TGCAGCGCAGGGGGCAATACGGACGAGCAGTACTTC.

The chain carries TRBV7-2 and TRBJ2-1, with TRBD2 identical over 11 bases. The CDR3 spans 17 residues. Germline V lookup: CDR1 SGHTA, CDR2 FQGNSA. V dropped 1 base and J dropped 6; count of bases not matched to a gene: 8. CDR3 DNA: TGTGCCAGCAGCTTAGGGGGATCTAGCGGGGGGCCCAATGAGCAGTTCTTC. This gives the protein CASSLGGSSGGPNEQFF.

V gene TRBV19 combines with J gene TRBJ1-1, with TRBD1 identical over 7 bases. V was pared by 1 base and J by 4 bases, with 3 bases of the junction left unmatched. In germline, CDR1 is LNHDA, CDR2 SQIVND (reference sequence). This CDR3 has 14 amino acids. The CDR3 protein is CASSIGGGTTEAFF. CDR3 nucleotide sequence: TGTGCCAGTAGTATAGGAGGGGGCACCACTGAAGCTTTCTTT.

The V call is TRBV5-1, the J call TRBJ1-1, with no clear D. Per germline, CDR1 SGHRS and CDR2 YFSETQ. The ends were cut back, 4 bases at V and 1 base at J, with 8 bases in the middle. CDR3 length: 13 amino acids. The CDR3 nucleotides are TGCGCCAGCAGCCTCTTCGGGAACACTGAAGCTTTCTTT. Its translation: CASSLFGNTEAFF.

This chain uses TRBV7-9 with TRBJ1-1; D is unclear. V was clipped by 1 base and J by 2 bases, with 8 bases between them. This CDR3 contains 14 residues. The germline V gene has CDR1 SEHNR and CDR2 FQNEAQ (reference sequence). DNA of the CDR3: TGTGCCAGCAGCTTAGAACAGCTAAACACTGAAGCTTTCTTT. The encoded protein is CASSLEQLNTEAFF.

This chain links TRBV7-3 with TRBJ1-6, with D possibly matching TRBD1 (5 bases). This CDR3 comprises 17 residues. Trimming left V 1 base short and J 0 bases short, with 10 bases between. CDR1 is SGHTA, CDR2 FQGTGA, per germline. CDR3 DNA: TGTGCCAGCAGCTTAAGGGACGGTAGCTCCTATAATTCACCCCTCCACTTT. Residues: CASSLRDGSSYNSPLHF.

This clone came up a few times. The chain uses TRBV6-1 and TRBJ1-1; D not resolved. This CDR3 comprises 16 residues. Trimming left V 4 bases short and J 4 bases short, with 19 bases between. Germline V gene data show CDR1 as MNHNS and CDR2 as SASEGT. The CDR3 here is CASSGAVGWLGTEAFF. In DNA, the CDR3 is TGTGCCAGCAGTGGGGCTGTGGGGTGGTTGGGCACTGAAGCTTTCTTT.

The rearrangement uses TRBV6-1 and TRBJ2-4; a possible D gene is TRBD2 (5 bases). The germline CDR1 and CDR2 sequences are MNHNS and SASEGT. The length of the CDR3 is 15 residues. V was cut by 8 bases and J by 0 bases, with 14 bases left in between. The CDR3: CASYHTEGAKNIQYF. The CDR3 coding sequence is TGTGCCAGCTACCACACAGAGGGAGCCAAAAACATTCAGTACTTC.

The CDR3 bases are TGTGCTAGTGGCATGGGACAGTACAATGAGCAGTTCTTC. Translated: CASGMGQYNEQFF. The rearrangement links TRBV12-5 to TRBJ2-1; 7 nucleotides match TRBD1. V shed 6 bases and J 4 bases; nucleotides not matched to a gene: 3. The CDR3 is 13 amino acids. Germline CDR1 LGHNT, CDR2 FRNRAP.

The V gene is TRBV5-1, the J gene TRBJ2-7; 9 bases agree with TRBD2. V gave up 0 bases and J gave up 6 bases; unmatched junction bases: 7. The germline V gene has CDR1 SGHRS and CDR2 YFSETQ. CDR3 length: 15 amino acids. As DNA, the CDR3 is TGCGCCAGCAGCTTGGAGCTAGCGGGACCATCCGAGCAGTACTTC. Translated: CASSLELAGPSEQYF.

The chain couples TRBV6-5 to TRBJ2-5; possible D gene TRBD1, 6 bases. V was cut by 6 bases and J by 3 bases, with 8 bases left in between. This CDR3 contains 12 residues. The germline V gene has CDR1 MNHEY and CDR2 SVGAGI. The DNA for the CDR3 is TGTGCCAGCAGACAGGGTAAAGAGACCCAGTACTTC. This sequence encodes CASRQGKETQYF.

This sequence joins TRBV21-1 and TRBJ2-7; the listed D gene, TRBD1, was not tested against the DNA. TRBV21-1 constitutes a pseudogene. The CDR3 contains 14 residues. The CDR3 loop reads CASTGQQGQGEQYF. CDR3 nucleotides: TGTGCCAGCACGGGCCAACAGGGACAAGGGGAGCAGTACTTC.

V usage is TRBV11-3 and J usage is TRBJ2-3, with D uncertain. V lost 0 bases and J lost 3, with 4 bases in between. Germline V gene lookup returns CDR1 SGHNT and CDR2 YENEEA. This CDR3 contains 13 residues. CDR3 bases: TGTGCCAGCAGCTTAGAGGGAACAGATACGCAGTATTTT. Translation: CASSLEGTDTQYF.

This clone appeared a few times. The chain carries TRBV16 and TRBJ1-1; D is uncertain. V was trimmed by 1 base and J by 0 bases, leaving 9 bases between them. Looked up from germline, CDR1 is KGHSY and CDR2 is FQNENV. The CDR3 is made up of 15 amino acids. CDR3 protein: CASSQFAALNTEAFF. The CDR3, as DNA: TGTGCCAGCAGCCAATTTGCGGCACTGAACACTGAAGCTTTCTTT.

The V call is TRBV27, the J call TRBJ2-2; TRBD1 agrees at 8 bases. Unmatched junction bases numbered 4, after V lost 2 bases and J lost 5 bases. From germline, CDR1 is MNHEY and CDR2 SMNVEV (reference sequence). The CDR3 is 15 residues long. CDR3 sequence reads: CASSLTRGHTGELFF. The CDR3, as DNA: TGTGCCAGCAGTTTAACCAGGGGGCATACCGGGGAGCTGTTTTTT.

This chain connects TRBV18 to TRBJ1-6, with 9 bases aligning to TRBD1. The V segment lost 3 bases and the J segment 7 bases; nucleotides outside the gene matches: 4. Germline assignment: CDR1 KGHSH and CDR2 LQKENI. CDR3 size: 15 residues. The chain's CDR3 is CASSPRDRVNSPLHF. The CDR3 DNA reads TGTGCCAGCTCACCCCGGGACAGGGTCAATTCACCCCTCCACTTT.

CDR3 amino acids: CASSQDRAGSDSEKLFF. CDR3 sequence (DNA): TGCGCCAGCAGCCAGGACCGGGCCGGGTCCGATAGTGAAAAACTGTTTTTT. The chain couples TRBV4-3 to TRBJ1-4; D is ambiguous. Per germline, CDR1 LGHNA and CDR2 YSLEER. Trimming left V 3 bases short and J 7 bases short, with 21 bases between. The CDR3 loop spans 17 amino acids.

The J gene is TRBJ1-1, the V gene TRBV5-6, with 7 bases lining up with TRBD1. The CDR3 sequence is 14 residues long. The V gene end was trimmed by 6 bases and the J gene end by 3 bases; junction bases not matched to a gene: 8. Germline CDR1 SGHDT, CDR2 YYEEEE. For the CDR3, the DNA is TGTGCCAGCACCTCGAGGGGGCTCGACACTGAAGCTTTCTTT. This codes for CASTSRGLDTEAFF.

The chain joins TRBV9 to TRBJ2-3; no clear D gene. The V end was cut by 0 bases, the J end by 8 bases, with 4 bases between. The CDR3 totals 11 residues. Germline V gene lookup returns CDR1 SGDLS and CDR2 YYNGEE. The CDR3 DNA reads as TGTGCCAGCAGCGTAGAGGGTACGCAGTATTTT. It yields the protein CASSVEGTQYF.

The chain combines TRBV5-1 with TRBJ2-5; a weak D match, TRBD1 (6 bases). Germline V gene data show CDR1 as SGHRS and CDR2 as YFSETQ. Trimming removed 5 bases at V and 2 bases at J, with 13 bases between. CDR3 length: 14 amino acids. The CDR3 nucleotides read TGCGCCAGCAGGTTAGGACAGTTGCAAGAGACCCAGTACTTC. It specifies CASRLGQLQETQYF.

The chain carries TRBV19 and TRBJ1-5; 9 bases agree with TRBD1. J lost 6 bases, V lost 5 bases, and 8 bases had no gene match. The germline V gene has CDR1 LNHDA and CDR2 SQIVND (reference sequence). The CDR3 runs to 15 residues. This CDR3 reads CASSPQTGGGQPQHF. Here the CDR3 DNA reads TGTGCCAGTAGTCCCCAAACAGGGGGCGGTCAGCCCCAGCATTTT.

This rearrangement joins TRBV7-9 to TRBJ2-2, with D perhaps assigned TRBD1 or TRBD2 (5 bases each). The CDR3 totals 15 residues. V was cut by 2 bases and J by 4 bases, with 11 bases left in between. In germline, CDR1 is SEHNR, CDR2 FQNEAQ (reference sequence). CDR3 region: CASSLKGTVTGELFF. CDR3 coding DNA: TGTGCCAGCAGCTTAAAGGGGACCGTCACCGGGGAGCTGTTTTTT.